This is a list of T cell receptor beta chains from one sample in a study of early T cells in non-severe SARS-CoV-2 infection. TCRdb re-called the 5' RACE reads with MiXCR, one entry per CDR3 protein. The table includes about 21,000 distinct CDR3 sequences, less than 7.5% detected once. The sequencing here drew on whole blood, taken at baseline. These receptor sequences come from an adult who was a healthcare worker with PCR-confirmed SARS-CoV-2 infection or an uninfected control (not recorded which). Both conserved end residues are part of each CDR3. Fields, in order: D gene, clone size, J gene, V gene, CDR3 DNA, CDR3 protein. A D gene is named only where the DNA matches it firmly. Clone size is stated in some rows and not others, as once, few, many or a class when expanded.

d_call: TRBD1
clone_size: .
j_call: TRBJ2-7
v_call: TRBV5-1
cdr3_nt: TGCGCCAGCAGCTCCACAGGGGCATCCTACGAGCAGTACTTC
cdr3_aa: CASSSTGASYEQYF

d_call: .
clone_size: few
j_call: TRBJ2-7
v_call: TRBV24-1
cdr3_nt: TGTGCCACCAGTGTTTCAGGGGCCTACGAGCAGTACTTC
cdr3_aa: CATSVSGAYEQYF

d_call: TRBD1
clone_size: many
j_call: TRBJ1-6
v_call: TRBV20-1
cdr3_nt: TGCAGTGCTAGAGATTGGACAGGTCGTTCACCCCTCCACTTT
cdr3_aa: CSARDWTGRSPLHF

d_call: .
clone_size: .
j_call: TRBJ1-1
v_call: TRBV10-3
cdr3_nt: TGTGCCATCAGCCATGGGGTCACTGAAGCTTTCTTT
cdr3_aa: CAISHGVTEAFF

d_call: .
clone_size: .
j_call: TRBJ2-7
v_call: TRBV3-1
cdr3_nt: TGTGCCAGCAGCCACAAAGCTCACTCCTACGAGCAGTACTTC
cdr3_aa: CASSHKAHSYEQYF

d_call: TRBD2
clone_size: .
j_call: TRBJ2-3
v_call: TRBV5-1
cdr3_nt: TGCGCCAGCAGCTTGCCGCTAGCGGGGGCTAGCACAGATACGCAGTATTTT
cdr3_aa: CASSLPLAGASTDTQYF

d_call: TRBD1
clone_size: many
j_call: TRBJ1-4
v_call: TRBV19
cdr3_nt: TGTGCCAGTAGTACACACAGGGGGCGTGATGAAAAACTGTTTTTT
cdr3_aa: CASSTHRGRDEKLFF

d_call: TRBD2
clone_size: few
j_call: TRBJ2-5
v_call: TRBV7-2
cdr3_nt: TGTGCCAGCAGCCCGCACGCCCCGACTAGCGGTAAAGAGACCCAGTACTTC
cdr3_aa: CASSPHAPTSGKETQYF

d_call: .
clone_size: many
j_call: TRBJ2-1
v_call: TRBV11-2
cdr3_nt: TGTGCCAGCAGCTCCCCTCCCGGCGGACGAGAGGGACAGTTCTTC
cdr3_aa: CASSSPPGGREGQFF

d_call: TRBD2
clone_size: many
j_call: TRBJ2-5
v_call: TRBV20-1
cdr3_nt: TGCAGTGCTAGCCCTCTGGCTAGCGGGGGGCAAGAGACCCAGTACTTC
cdr3_aa: CSASPLASGGQETQYF

d_call: .
clone_size: .
j_call: TRBJ2-5
v_call: TRBV7-8
cdr3_nt: TGTGCCAGCAGCTTAGGCAATAGGGTGGAGACCCAGTACTTC
cdr3_aa: CASSLGNRVETQYF

d_call: .
clone_size: many
j_call: TRBJ1-6
v_call: TRBV7-9
cdr3_nt: TGTGCCAGCAGCTTAAGCGCAAGCTCCTATAATTCACCCCTCCACTTT
cdr3_aa: CASSLSASSYNSPLHF

d_call: .
clone_size: many
j_call: TRBJ2-7
v_call: TRBV7-6
cdr3_nt: TGTGCCAGCAGCAACCCCGCCGACACCTACGAGCAGTACTTC
cdr3_aa: CASSNPADTYEQYF

d_call: TRBD1
clone_size: .
j_call: TRBJ1-2
v_call: TRBV12-3/TRBV12-4
cdr3_nt: TGTGCCAGCAGTTTAGGGTCAGGGGGAGGCTACACCTTC
cdr3_aa: CASSLGSGGGYTF

d_call: TRBD2
clone_size: .
j_call: TRBJ2-3
v_call: TRBV4-3
cdr3_nt: TGCGCCAGCAGCCAAGAGCTAGCGGGGGGATACGCAGATACGCAGTATTTT
cdr3_aa: CASSQELAGGYADTQYF

d_call: .
clone_size: few
j_call: TRBJ2-7
v_call: TRBV29-1
cdr3_nt: TGCAGCGTTACCGGGACATTTGGGACCTACGAGCAGTACTTC
cdr3_aa: CSVTGTFGTYEQYF

d_call: TRBD2
clone_size: many
j_call: TRBJ2-5
v_call: TRBV24-1
cdr3_nt: TGTGCCACCGAAGCGGGGGGCCCCCAAGAGACCCAGTACTTC
cdr3_aa: CATEAGGPQETQYF

d_call: .
clone_size: many
j_call: TRBJ1-6
v_call: TRBV27
cdr3_nt: TGTGCCAGCAGACCCTGGGCCTACTCCTATAATTCACCCCTCCACTTT
cdr3_aa: CASRPWAYSYNSPLHF

d_call: TRBD1
clone_size: .
j_call: TRBJ1-1
v_call: TRBV24-1
cdr3_nt: TGTGCCTCCAGTGACCGGGGACAGGGGAATACTGAAGCTTTCTTT
cdr3_aa: CASSDRGQGNTEAFF

d_call: .
clone_size: few
j_call: TRBJ1-3
v_call: TRBV7-2
cdr3_nt: TGTGGACGGAGGGCAGCCTCTGGAAACACCATATATTTT
cdr3_aa: CGRRAASGNTIYF

d_call: .
clone_size: many
j_call: TRBJ2-6
v_call: TRBV7-3
cdr3_nt: TGTGCCAGCAGCTTCTCCGGGATTGGGCCCTCTGGGGCCAACGTCCTGACTTTC
cdr3_aa: CASSFSGIGPSGANVLTF

d_call: TRBD2
clone_size: many
j_call: TRBJ2-3
v_call: TRBV20-1
cdr3_nt: TGCAGTGGGACTAGCGGGTCTAGCACAGATACGCAGTATTTT
cdr3_aa: CSGTSGSSTDTQYF

d_call: .
clone_size: few
j_call: TRBJ1-2
v_call: TRBV19
cdr3_nt: TGTGCCAGTAGTATAGACCTATCCGTTGGCAGGGAATGGAATGGCTACACCTTC
cdr3_aa: CASSIDLSVGREWNGYTF

d_call: .
clone_size: .
j_call: TRBJ2-1
v_call: TRBV24-1
cdr3_nt: TGTGCCACCAGTGGGGGCCGGGCTTCCTACAATGAGCAGTTCTTC
cdr3_aa: CATSGGRASYNEQFF

d_call: TRBD2
clone_size: .
j_call: TRBJ2-1
v_call: TRBV7-9
cdr3_nt: TGTGCCAGCAGCTTGACTAGCGGCCGATACAATGAGCAGTTCTTC
cdr3_aa: CASSLTSGRYNEQFF

d_call: TRBD1
clone_size: .
j_call: TRBJ1-2
v_call: TRBV30
cdr3_nt: TGTGCCTCGCGTGCAGGACAGGGCTACCTATATGGCTACACCTTC
cdr3_aa: CASRAGQGYLYGYTF

d_call: TRBD1
clone_size: few
j_call: TRBJ1-2
v_call: TRBV5-1
cdr3_nt: TGCGCCAGCAGCTTGGAGGGACAGGGAGTCTATGGCTACACCTTC
cdr3_aa: CASSLEGQGVYGYTF

d_call: .
clone_size: .
j_call: TRBJ2-1
v_call: TRBV3-2
cdr3_nt: .
cdr3_aa: CASSQEVALGNEQFF

d_call: .
clone_size: few
j_call: TRBJ1-1
v_call: TRBV18
cdr3_nt: TGTGCCAGCTCGGGAACGAACACTGAAGCTTTCTTT
cdr3_aa: CASSGTNTEAFF

d_call: .
clone_size: few
j_call: TRBJ1-2
v_call: TRBV7-2
cdr3_nt: TGTGCCAGCAGCTTAGTTATGGGTTCGTATGGCTACACCTTC
cdr3_aa: CASSLVMGSYGYTF

d_call: .
clone_size: .
j_call: TRBJ2-5
v_call: TRBV9
cdr3_nt: TGTGCCAGCAGCGCCTATAGCAGAGAGACCCAGTACTTC
cdr3_aa: CASSAYSRETQYF

d_call: .
clone_size: .
j_call: TRBJ1-1
v_call: TRBV5-1
cdr3_nt: TGCGCCAGCAGCCCAACCCCCGGGACGCTCCACCCTGGGTTGGTGAACACTGAAGCTTTCTTT
cdr3_aa: CASSPTPGTLHPGLVNTEAFF

d_call: TRBD1
clone_size: .
j_call: TRBJ2-1
v_call: TRBV7-2
cdr3_nt: TGTGCCAGCAGCACCAGGACAGGGGGCCACAATGAGCAGTTCTTC
cdr3_aa: CASSTRTGGHNEQFF

d_call: .
clone_size: many
j_call: TRBJ1-6
v_call: TRBV6-2/TRBV6-3
cdr3_nt: TGTGCCAGCAGTTACTCGGAGAATTCACCCCTCCACTTT
cdr3_aa: CASSYSENSPLHF

d_call: .
clone_size: medium-sized
j_call: TRBJ2-7
v_call: TRBV4-3
cdr3_nt: TGCGCCAGCAGCCAAGAATTAGCGGCCTTCTCCTACGAGCAGTACTTC
cdr3_aa: CASSQELAAFSYEQYF

d_call: TRBD1
clone_size: medium-sized
j_call: TRBJ1-1
v_call: TRBV7-8
cdr3_nt: TGTGCCAGCAGCTCTCGCCCTACAGGGGACACTGAAGCTTTCTTT
cdr3_aa: CASSSRPTGDTEAFF

d_call: TRBD1
clone_size: many
j_call: TRBJ1-5
v_call: TRBV20-1
cdr3_nt: TGCAGTGCTAGATCCGGGACAGGGGGCTATCAGCCCCAGCATTTT
cdr3_aa: CSARSGTGGYQPQHF

d_call: .
clone_size: few
j_call: TRBJ1-5
v_call: TRBV30
cdr3_nt: TGTGCCTGGACCCTGGGCAATCAGCCCCAGCATTTT
cdr3_aa: CAWTLGNQPQHF

d_call: .
clone_size: few
j_call: TRBJ2-1
v_call: TRBV12-3/TRBV12-4
cdr3_nt: TGTGCCAGCACCACACCCCCCGGGGGGCCGAGCTACAATGAGCAGTTCTTC
cdr3_aa: CASTTPPGGPSYNEQFF

d_call: .
clone_size: medium-sized
j_call: TRBJ2-7
v_call: TRBV20-1
cdr3_nt: TGCAGTGCTAGAGATCCGGGCCCCATGAGGTACGAGCAGTACTTC
cdr3_aa: CSARDPGPMRYEQYF

d_call: TRBD2
clone_size: many
j_call: TRBJ2-3
v_call: TRBV14
cdr3_nt: TGTGCCAGCAGCCTAGCGGGGGGCAGCACAGATACGCAGTATTTT
cdr3_aa: CASSLAGGSTDTQYF

d_call: .
clone_size: many
j_call: TRBJ1-1
v_call: TRBV20-1
cdr3_nt: TGCAGTGCTAGCAGCTCCCGGGGCGTAAGGGCTGAAGCTTTCTTT
cdr3_aa: CSASSSRGVRAEAFF

d_call: .
clone_size: many
j_call: TRBJ1-3
v_call: TRBV5-1
cdr3_nt: TGCGCCAGCAGCACGGGCAACTCTGGAAACACCATATATTTT
cdr3_aa: CASSTGNSGNTIYF

d_call: .
clone_size: .
j_call: TRBJ2-5
v_call: TRBV29-1
cdr3_nt: TGCAGCGTCGGTCCAGGGGTGGAGACCCAGTACTTC
cdr3_aa: CSVGPGVETQYF

d_call: .
clone_size: many
j_call: TRBJ2-5
v_call: TRBV3-1
cdr3_nt: TGTGCCAGCAGCCTGGGACGCCGAAGGGCCCAGTACTTC
cdr3_aa: CASSLGRRRAQYF

d_call: .
clone_size: .
j_call: TRBJ1-4
v_call: TRBV27
cdr3_nt: TGTGCCAGCAGTATCGACGGGACCGCCTCTGAAAAACTGTTTTTT
cdr3_aa: CASSIDGTASEKLFF

d_call: .
clone_size: .
j_call: TRBJ1-4
v_call: TRBV7-2
cdr3_nt: TGTGCCAGCAGTTTTGACTCAGTGGGTGAAAAACTGTTTTTT
cdr3_aa: CASSFDSVGEKLFF

d_call: TRBD2
clone_size: .
j_call: TRBJ2-1
v_call: TRBV20-1
cdr3_nt: TGCAGTGCTAGAGAACCTGGGGGGACTAGTAAGTTCAATGAGCAGTTCTTC
cdr3_aa: CSAREPGGTSKFNEQFF

d_call: .
clone_size: medium-sized
j_call: TRBJ2-1
v_call: TRBV3-1
cdr3_nt: TGTGCCAGCAGCCAAGAGGGGGGTGGCAATGAGCAGTTCTTC
cdr3_aa: CASSQEGGGNEQFF

d_call: TRBD2
clone_size: medium-sized
j_call: TRBJ2-7
v_call: TRBV7-2
cdr3_nt: TGTGCCAGCAGCTTAGCGCGAGCGGGGTTTACCTACGAGCAGTACTTC
cdr3_aa: CASSLARAGFTYEQYF

d_call: .
clone_size: many
j_call: TRBJ2-7
v_call: TRBV5-1
cdr3_nt: TGCGCCAGCAGCTTGGATGGAGGGGAGTACTTC
cdr3_aa: CASSLDGGEYF

d_call: .
clone_size: .
j_call: TRBJ1-5
v_call: TRBV19
cdr3_nt: TGTGCCAGTGGGCAGGGTGCTCAGCCCCAGCATTTT
cdr3_aa: CASGQGAQPQHF

d_call: .
clone_size: many
j_call: TRBJ1-2
v_call: TRBV7-2
cdr3_nt: TGTGCCAGCAGCTTATATCCAGGGACTTTTGCCTACACCTTC
cdr3_aa: CASSLYPGTFAYTF